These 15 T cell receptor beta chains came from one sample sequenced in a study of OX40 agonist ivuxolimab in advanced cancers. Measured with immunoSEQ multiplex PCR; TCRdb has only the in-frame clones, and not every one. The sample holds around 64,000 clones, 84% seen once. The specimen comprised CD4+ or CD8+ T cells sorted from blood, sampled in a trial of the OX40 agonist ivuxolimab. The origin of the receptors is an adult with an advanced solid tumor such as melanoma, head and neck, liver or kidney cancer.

The CDR3 bases are TGTGCCAGCAGGGGGACAGGGGGCCACTATGGCTACACCTTC. Protein sequence: CASRGTGGHYGYTF. The chain carries TRBV2 and TRBJ1-2, with TRBD1 matching over 12 bases. The CDR3 totals 14 residues. The junction had 2 bases not matched to a gene; V was cut back by 6 bases and J by 3 bases. CDR1 is SNHLY and CDR2 is FYNNEI in the germline V gene.

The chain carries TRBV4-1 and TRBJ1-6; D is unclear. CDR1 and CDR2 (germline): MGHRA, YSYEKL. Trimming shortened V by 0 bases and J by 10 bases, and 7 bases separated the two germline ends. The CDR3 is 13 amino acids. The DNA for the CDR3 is TGCGCCAGCAGCCAAGATCGGGAATCACCCCTCCACTTT. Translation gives CASSQDRESPLHF.

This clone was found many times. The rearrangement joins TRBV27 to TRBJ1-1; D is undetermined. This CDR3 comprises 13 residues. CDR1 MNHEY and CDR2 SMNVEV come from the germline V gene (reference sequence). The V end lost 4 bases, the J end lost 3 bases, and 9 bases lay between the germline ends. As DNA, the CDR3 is TGTGCCAGCAGTTCATTTCGGGACACTGAAGCTTTCTTT. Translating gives CASSSFRDTEAFF.

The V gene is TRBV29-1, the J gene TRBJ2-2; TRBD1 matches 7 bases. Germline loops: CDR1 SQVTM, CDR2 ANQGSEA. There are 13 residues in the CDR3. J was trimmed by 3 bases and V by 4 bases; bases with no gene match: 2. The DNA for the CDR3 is TGCAGCGTTGTGGGGACAGACACCGGGGAGCTGTTTTTT. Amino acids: CSVVGTDTGELFF.

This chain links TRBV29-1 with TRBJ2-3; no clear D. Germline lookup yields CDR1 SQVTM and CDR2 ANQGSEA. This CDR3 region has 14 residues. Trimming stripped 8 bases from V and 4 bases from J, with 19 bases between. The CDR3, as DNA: TGCAGCTCCCGAATACCCACTTTTGCAGATACGCAGTATTTT. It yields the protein CSSRIPTFADTQYF.

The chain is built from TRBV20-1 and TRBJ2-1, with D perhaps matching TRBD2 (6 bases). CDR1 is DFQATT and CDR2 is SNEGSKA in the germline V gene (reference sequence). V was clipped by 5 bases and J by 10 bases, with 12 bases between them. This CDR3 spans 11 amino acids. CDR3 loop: CSAGGTMEQFF. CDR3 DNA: TGCAGTGCTGGCGGGACCATGGAGCAGTTCTTC.

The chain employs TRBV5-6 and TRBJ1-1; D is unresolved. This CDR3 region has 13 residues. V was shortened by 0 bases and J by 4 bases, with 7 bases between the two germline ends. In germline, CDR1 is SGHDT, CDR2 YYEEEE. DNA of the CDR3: TGTGCCAGCAGCTTGGGAGGCGGCACTGAAGCTTTCTTT. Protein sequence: CASSLGGGTEAFF.

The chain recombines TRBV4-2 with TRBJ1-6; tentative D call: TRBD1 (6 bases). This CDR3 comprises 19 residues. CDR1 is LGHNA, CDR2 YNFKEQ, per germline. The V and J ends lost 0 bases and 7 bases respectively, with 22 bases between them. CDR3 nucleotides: TGTGCCAGCAGCCAAGATATTTGGGGTCGGGGGCCGCTGAATTCACCCCTCCACTTT. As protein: CASSQDIWGRGPLNSPLHF.

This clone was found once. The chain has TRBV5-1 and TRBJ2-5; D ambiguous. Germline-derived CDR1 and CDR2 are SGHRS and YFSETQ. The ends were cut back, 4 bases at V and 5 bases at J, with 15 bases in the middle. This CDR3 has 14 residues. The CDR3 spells CASSNLGSSETQYF. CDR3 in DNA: TGCGCCAGCAGCAACCTAGGGTCCAGCGAGACCCAGTACTTC.

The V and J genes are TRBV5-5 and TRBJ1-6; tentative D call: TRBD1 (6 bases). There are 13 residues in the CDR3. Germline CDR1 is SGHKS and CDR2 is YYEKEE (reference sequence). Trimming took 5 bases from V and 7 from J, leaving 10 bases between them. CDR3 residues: CASSQGRNSPLHF. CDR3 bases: TGTGCCAGCAGTCAGGGGCGCAATTCACCCCTCCACTTT.

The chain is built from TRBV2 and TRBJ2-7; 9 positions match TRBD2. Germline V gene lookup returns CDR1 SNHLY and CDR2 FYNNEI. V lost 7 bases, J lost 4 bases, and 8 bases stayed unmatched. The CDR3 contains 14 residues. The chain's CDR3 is CASKAGGSIYEQYF. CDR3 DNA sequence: TGTGCCAGCAAGGCGGGGGGGAGCATATACGAGCAGTACTTC.

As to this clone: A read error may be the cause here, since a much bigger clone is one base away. In DNA, the CDR3 is TGTGCCAGCAGCTTACAGGGATATAGCAATCAGCCCCAGCATTTT. It encodes CASSLQGYSNQPQHF. The V and J genes are TRBV5-5 and TRBJ1-5, with D possibly being TRBD1 (6 bases). Germline V CDR1 and CDR2: SGHKS, YYEKEE (reference sequence). V gave up 2 bases and J gave up 0 bases, with 9 bases separating them. This CDR3 has 15 residues.

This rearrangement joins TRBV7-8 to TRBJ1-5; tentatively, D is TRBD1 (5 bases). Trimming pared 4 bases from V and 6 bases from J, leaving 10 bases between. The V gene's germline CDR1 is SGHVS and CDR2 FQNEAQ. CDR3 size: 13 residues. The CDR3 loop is CASSSGGGQPQHF. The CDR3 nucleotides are TGTGCCAGCAGCTCGGGGGGAGGTCAGCCCCAGCATTTT.

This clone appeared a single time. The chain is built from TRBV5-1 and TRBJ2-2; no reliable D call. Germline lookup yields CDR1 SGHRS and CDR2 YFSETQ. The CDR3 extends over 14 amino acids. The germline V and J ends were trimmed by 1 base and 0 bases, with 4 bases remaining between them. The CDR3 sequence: CASSLNANTGELFF. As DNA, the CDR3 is TGCGCCAGCAGCTTGAATGCGAACACCGGGGAGCTGTTTTTT.

The CDR3 sequence: CASSQEGHGGTDTQYF. In nucleotides, the CDR3 is TGTGCCAGCAGCCAAGAGGGACACGGAGGCACAGATACGCAGTATTTT. This rearrangement joins TRBV4-2 to TRBJ2-3, with a possible D match to TRBD1 (6 bases). The germline V gene encodes CDR1 LGHNA and CDR2 YNFKEQ. Deletions cut 0 bases from V and 1 base from J, with 11 bases between. This CDR3 contains 16 residues.